This note documents a single TCR beta chain sequence. Germline CDR1 reads LNHDA; CDR2 reads SQIVND (reference sequence). Trimming at V came to 1 base and at J to 3 bases, leaving 9 bases not matched to a gene. CDR3 length: 18 residues. This entry belongs to a study of blood T cell repertoires in COVID-19. Study-level information: Samples of COVID-19 (acute and convalescent) were obtained from the United States, Italy and Spain. Sources were T cells, B-cell-depleted T cells, or PBMCs; the material itself was cDNA or gDNA.

Authors' processing steps: Amplification with reference gene primers provided the estimates of nucleated cell counts. Data came from immunoSEQ multiplex PCR; TCRdb stores just in-frame clones and leaves some out. D and trimming come from the DNA, and the V and J calls and clone size come from that table. The repertoire holds about 240,000 clones, with roughly 83% as singletons. This clonotype was obtained from an elderly man with acute or convalescent COVID-19. Sequenced: peripheral blood. V is TRBV19 and J is TRBJ2-1; TRBD2 matches at 10 bases. The CDR3 here is CASSIGLQAGGNYNEQFF. As DNA, the CDR3 is TGTGCCAGTAGTATAGGCCTCCAAGCGGGAGGGAACTACAATGAGCAGTTCTTC.